These T cell receptor beta chains were read from a single sample in a study of regulatory T cells in long-lasting Graves disease. TCRdb reprocessed the multiplex PCR reads via MiXCR and lists one record per CDR3 protein. Altogether 200,000 to 250,000 distinct CDR3 sequences are present, about 16% being singletons, with the ten largest covering more than 20%. The material was peripheral blood mononuclear cells (PBMCs), obtained at new diagnosis, from a patient treated with antithyroid drugs. Receptors were obtained from a female donor with Graves disease. CDR3s include the opening cysteine and the closing phenylalanine or tryptophan. D genes are given only for firm matches. The size field is filled for only some rows; it gives once, few, many or a size class.

D gene	V gene	J gene	CDR3 length	clone size	CDR3 DNA	CDR3 protein
NA	TRBV5-5	TRBJ1-1	15	NA	TGTGCCAGCAGCTTGGCCGGGGCGACGAACACTGAAGCTTTCTTT	CASSLAGATNTEAFF
TRBD1	TRBV6-1	TRBJ1-2	14	few	TGTGCCAGCAGCCCCAGGGGGCCTAACTATGGCTACACCTTC	CASSPRGPNYGYTF
TRBD2	TRBV10-3	TRBJ2-1	19	medium-sized	TGTGCCACCCTTCATGCGGGGGATTCAATGGGACTAGCATACAATGAGCAGTTCTTC	CATLHAGDSMGLAYNEQFF
NA	TRBV19	TRBJ1-4	13	many	TGTGCCAGTAGTATACGGGCTGAGGAAAAACTGTTTTTT	CASSIRAEEKLFF
TRBD2	TRBV4-1	TRBJ2-1	15	few	TGCGCCAGCAGCCTCGGTAGCGGGATCTACAATGAGCAGTTCTTC	CASSLGSGIYNEQFF
NA	TRBV11-2	TRBJ2-1	15	NA	TGTGCCAGCAGCTTAACGGGGGCAGCCAGAAATGAGCAGTTCTTC	CASSLTGAARNEQFF
NA	TRBV29-1	TRBJ1-2	13	many	TGCAGCGTTGATGGGGCCGTTAGCCTCGGCTACACCTTC	CSVDGAVSLGYTF
TRBD2	TRBV3-1	TRBJ2-1	17	many	TGTGCCAGCAGCCAAACATCGAGGGGACTAGCGGGAGTCGCGCAGTTCTTC	CASSQTSRGLAGVAQFF
NA	TRBV6-1	TRBJ1-6	15	many	TGTGCCAGCAGTAGACAGAGCTCCTATAATTCACCCCTCCACTTT	CASSRQSSYNSPLHF
TRBD1	TRBV27	TRBJ1-4	15	NA	TGTGCCAGCAGCCGAGACAGGGGGCAGCGTGAAAAACTGTTTTTT	CASSRDRGQREKLFF
TRBD2	TRBV10-3	TRBJ2-3	14	many	TGTCGGACTAGCGGGAGCTATAGCACAGATACGCAGTATTTT	CRTSGSYSTDTQYF
NA	TRBV24-1	TRBJ1-2	15	once	TGTGCCACCAGTGATGGACGGGCAATTTACTATGGCTACACCTTC	CATSDGRAIYYGYTF
TRBD2	TRBV10-3	TRBJ2-3	15	NA	TGTGCCATCCGGCCTAGCGGGAGGGGCACAGATACGCAGTATTTT	CAIRPSGRGTDTQYF
NA	TRBV6-1	TRBJ2-3	15	NA	TGTGCCAGCAGTGAACTTGGGGTGGGTGCAGATACGCAGTATTTT	CASSELGVGADTQYF
TRBD1	TRBV19	TRBJ2-5	14	NA	TGTGCCAGTAGTCCCTGGGACAGTGAAGAGACCCAGTACTTC	CASSPWDSEETQYF
NA	TRBV3-1	TRBJ2-3	16	NA	TGTGCCAGCAGCCGGATGTGGACTACTTTAACAGATACGCAGTATTTT	CASSRMWTTLTDTQYF
NA	TRBV12-3/TRBV12-4	TRBJ1-4	13	once	TGTGCCAGCAGTTTAGCGGAAAATGAAAAACTGTTTTTT	CASSLAENEKLFF
NA	TRBV28	TRBJ1-3	13	many	TGTGCCTCCTGGGGGGGAGCGGGAAACACCATATATTTT	CASWGGAGNTIYF
TRBD2	TRBV7-9	TRBJ2-1	14	NA	TGTGCCACCCAGTCCAGCGGGAGGAACCATGAGCAGTTCTTC	CATQSSGRNHEQFF
TRBD1	TRBV5-6	TRBJ1-6	14	many	TGTGCCAGCAGCTGGGACAGGGGCTTATCACCCCTCCACTTT	CASSWDRGLSPLHF
TRBD1	TRBV6-1	TRBJ1-5	19	many	TGTGCCAGCAGCCCAGGACAGGGGGGTCGGAGGGGGATCAATCAGCCCCAGCATTTT	CASSPGQGGRRGINQPQHF
TRBD2	TRBV7-9	TRBJ2-5	15	few	TGTGCCAGCAGCCCCAGTCTAGCGGGAGGGGAGACCCAGTACTTC	CASSPSLAGGETQYF
NA	TRBV12-3/TRBV12-4	TRBJ2-2	13	many	TGTGCCAGCAGTTTAAGAAACACCGGGGAGCTGTTTTTT	CASSLRNTGELFF
TRBD2	TRBV4-1	TRBJ2-1	16	many	TGCGCCAGCAGCGAAAGTCGCGGGAGTAACGCCAATGAGCAGTTCTTC	CASSESRGSNANEQFF